These 10 T cell receptor beta chains share one sample of origin, sequenced in a study of spatial heterogeneity in lung cancer. Each CDR3 protein is one row after TCRdb ran MiXCR on the 5' RACE reads. The table shows approximately 1,900 distinct CDR3 sequences, with roughly a sixth occurring only once. Stated time point: sample taken at primary tumor resection. The input material, whole RNA from tumor, nontumor lung or frozen PBMC, was sequenced unsorted. This sample comprised PBMCs, obtained at surgery. These receptor sequences come from a male donor with early-stage non-small cell lung cancer.

The chain employs TRBV14 and TRBJ2-1, with D uncertain. The V end lost 4 bases, the J end lost 0 bases, and 13 bases lay between the germline ends. Germline CDR1 and CDR2: SGHDN and FVKESK. This CDR3 is built from 16 residues. As DNA, the CDR3 is TGTGCCAGCAGCCTACTTAGATCTAGCTCCTACAATGAGCAGTTCTTC. It specifies CASSLLRSSSYNEQFF.

Ten or more counts support this clonotype. This rearrangement joins TRBV7-2 to TRBJ1-3; D is ambiguous. The CDR3 loop spans 12 amino acids. Trimming shortened V by 2 bases and J by 3 bases, and 2 bases separated the two germline ends. Germline loops: CDR1 SGHTA, CDR2 FQGNSA. The CDR3 region has the DNA TGTGCCAGCAGCTTATATGGAAACACCATATATTTT. Translated, it gives CASSLYGNTIYF.

This clonotype was picked up a small number of times. The rearrangement joins TRBV20-1 to TRBJ2-7, with 8 bases matching TRBD2. This CDR3 has 12 amino acids. Unmatched junction bases numbered 6, after V lost 5 bases and J lost 6 bases. Looked up from germline, CDR1 is DFQATT and CDR2 is SNEGSKA (reference sequence). CDR3 region: CSAEREISEQYF. The CDR3 region has the DNA TGCAGTGCTGAGCGGGAGATAAGCGAGCAGTACTTC.

This sequence joins TRBV10-3 and TRBJ2-7; 7 bases fit TRBD2. The CDR3 has 13 amino acids. The V segment lost 10 bases and the J segment 4 bases; nucleotides outside the gene matches: 10. Germline V CDR1 and CDR2: ENHRY, SYGVKD. This CDR3 reads CATQPPGGYEQYF. The DNA for the CDR3 is TGTGCCACCCAACCACCGGGGGGATACGAGCAGTACTTC.

In this sample, this clonotype turned up many times. This could be a read error, since a much larger clone is one nucleotide away. This chain joins TRBV5-1 and TRBJ1-1; D uncertain. V shed 0 bases and J shed 4 bases, with 10 bases lying between them. The CDR3 runs to 14 residues. From germline, CDR1 is SGHRS and CDR2 YFSETQ. The CDR3 nucleotides are TGCGCCAGCAGCTTGGACAGCCGGGGCACTGAAGCTTTCTTT. The encoded protein is CASSLDSRGTEAFF.

This chain joins TRBV3-1 and TRBJ2-2; 8 bases agree with TRBD2. With 5 bases clipped from V and 1 base from J, the junction kept 9 bases outside the gene matches. The germline V gene has CDR1 LGHDT and CDR2 YNNKEL (reference sequence). The CDR3 consists of 17 residues. The CDR3 DNA reads as TGTGCCAGCAGCTTTACTAGCGGAGGGATGAACACCGGGGAGCTGTTTTTT. Translating gives CASSFTSGGMNTGELFF.

Only a few counts were recorded for this clonotype. The CDR3 nucleotides read TGTGCCACCAAGACAGGGGAGACCTACGAGCAGTACTTC. It codes for CATKTGETYEQYF. The chain has TRBV6-2 or TRBV6-3 and TRBJ2-7, with TRBD1 matching 8 bases. The CDR3 is 13 amino acids. Germline V gives CDR1 MNHEY, CDR2 SVGEGT. Germline trimming cut 10 bases from V and 2 bases from J; bases unmatched to any gene: 7.

The rearrangement joins TRBV2 to TRBJ1-1, with 10 bases aligning to TRBD1. CDR1 and CDR2 (germline): SNHLY, FYNNEI. V shed 7 bases and J 5 bases; nucleotides not matched to a gene: 10. CDR3 length: 15 residues. CDR3: CASKRDRGRTTEAFF. DNA for the CDR3: TGTGCCAGCAAGAGGGACAGGGGCCGAACAACTGAAGCTTTCTTT.

Within the sample, this clonotype is large. The chain uses TRBV30 and TRBJ2-3, with a tentative D call TRBD2 (6 bases). Germline V gives CDR1 GTSNPN, CDR2 SVGIG (reference sequence). The CDR3 is 12 amino acids. V was cut by 4 bases and J by 5 bases, with 10 bases left in between. CDR3 region: CAWTGRGDTQYF. The CDR3 DNA follows: TGTGCCTGGACAGGGCGGGGAGATACGCAGTATTTT.

This clonotype is labeled medium-sized. J is TRBJ2-1 and V is TRBV6-6, with a weak D call TRBD2 (7 bases). V lost 4 bases and J 2 bases, leaving 12 bases between the germline ends. CDR1 MNHNY and CDR2 SVGAGI come from the germline V gene (reference sequence). This CDR3 is built from 15 residues. CDR3 coding DNA: TGTGCCAGCAGTTTTGCGGGGGCGCCCTACAATGAGCAGTTCTTC. Its translation: CASSFAGAPYNEQFF.